This T cell receptor beta chain was profiled in a study of cytomegalovirus exposure and HLA in healthy donors. At the level of the study: Within an early data release were approximately 85 million unique TCRs drawn from HLA-typed donors.

This clone showed up just a few times. Its target is not known. Study-level points and caveats: Per published reports, the classifier diagnosed cytomegalovirus status with high specificity and sensitivity. Sequences of the TCR beta chain were said to predict the HLA-A and HLA-B alleles of most subjects accurately. Through in vitro validation, a few CMV-associated chains were shown to be specific for CMV antigens.

Trimming took off 0 bases at V and 10 bases at J, with 11 bases between the two ends. The germline gives CDR1 SGDLS, CDR2 YYNGEE. The CDR3 totals 14 residues. Both 60 Vbeta primers and 13 Jbeta primers went into the PCR. Only in-frame clones appear in the TCRdb table, and some are missing; sequencing was by immunoSEQ multiplex PCR. The sample lists about 110,000 clones, around 80% occurring once. Sequences were obtained from PBMCs. This chain links TRBV9 with TRBJ1-6; D is uncertain. This TCR came from a man aged 50 or older in good health and CMV-seronegative. This CDR3 reads CASSVDEKNSPLHF. The CDR3 DNA follows: TGTGCCAGCAGCGTAGATGAGAAAAACTCACCCCTCCACTTT.